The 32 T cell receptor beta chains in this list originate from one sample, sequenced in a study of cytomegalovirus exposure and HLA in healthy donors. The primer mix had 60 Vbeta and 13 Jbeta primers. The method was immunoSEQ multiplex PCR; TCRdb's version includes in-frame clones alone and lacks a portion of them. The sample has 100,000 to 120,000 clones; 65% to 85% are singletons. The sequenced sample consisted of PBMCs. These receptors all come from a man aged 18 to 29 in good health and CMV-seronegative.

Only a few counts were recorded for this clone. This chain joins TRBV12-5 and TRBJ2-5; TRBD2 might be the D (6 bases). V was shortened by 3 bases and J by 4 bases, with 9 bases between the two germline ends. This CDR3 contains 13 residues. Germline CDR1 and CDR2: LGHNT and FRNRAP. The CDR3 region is CASGFQEGETQYF. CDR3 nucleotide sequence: TGTGCTAGTGGTTTCCAGGAGGGAGAGACCCAGTACTTC.

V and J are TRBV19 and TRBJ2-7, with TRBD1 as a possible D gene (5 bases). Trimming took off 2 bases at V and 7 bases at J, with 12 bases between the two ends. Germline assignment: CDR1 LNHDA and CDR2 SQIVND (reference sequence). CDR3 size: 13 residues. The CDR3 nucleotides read TGTGCCAGTAGTATATCTGGGGCTGGGGAGCAGTACTTC. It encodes CASSISGAGEQYF.

This CDR3 reads CASSSTGLAGADEQFF. CDR3 nucleotide sequence: TGTGCCAGCAGCTCCACGGGACTAGCGGGAGCGGATGAGCAGTTCTTC. The gene calls are TRBV5-4 and TRBJ2-1; 14 nucleotides line up with TRBD2. CDR3 length: 16 residues. CDR1 is SGHNT and CDR2 is YYREEE in the germline V gene (reference sequence). The V and J ends lost 3 bases and 8 bases, in that order; junction bases with no gene match: 7.

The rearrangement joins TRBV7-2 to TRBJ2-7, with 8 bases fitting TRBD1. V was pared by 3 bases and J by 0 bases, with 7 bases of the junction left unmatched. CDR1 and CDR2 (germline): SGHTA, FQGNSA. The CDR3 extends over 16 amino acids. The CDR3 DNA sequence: TGTGCCAGCAGCTTCCCTACAGGGACAGGCTCCTACGAGCAGTACTTC. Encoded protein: CASSFPTGTGSYEQYF.

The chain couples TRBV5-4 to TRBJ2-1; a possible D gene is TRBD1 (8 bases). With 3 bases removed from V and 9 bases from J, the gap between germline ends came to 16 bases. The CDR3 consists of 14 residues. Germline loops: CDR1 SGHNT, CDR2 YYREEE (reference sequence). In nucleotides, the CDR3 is TGTGCCAGCAGCTCCGTGGACAGGGAGGGTGAGCAGTTCTTC. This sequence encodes CASSSVDREGEQFF.

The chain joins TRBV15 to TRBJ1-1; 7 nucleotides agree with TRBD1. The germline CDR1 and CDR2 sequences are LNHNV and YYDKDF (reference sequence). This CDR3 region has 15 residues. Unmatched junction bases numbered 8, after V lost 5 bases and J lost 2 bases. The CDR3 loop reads CATSGYTGVNTEAFF. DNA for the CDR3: TGTGCCACCAGCGGATACACAGGGGTCAACACTGAAGCTTTCTTT. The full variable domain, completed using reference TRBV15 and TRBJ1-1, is DAMVIQNPRYQVTQFGKPVTLSCSQTLNHNVMYWYQQKSSQAPKLLFHYYDKDFNNEADTPDNFQSRRPNTSFCFLDIRSPGLGDTAMYLCATSGYTGVNTEAFFGQGTRLTVV.

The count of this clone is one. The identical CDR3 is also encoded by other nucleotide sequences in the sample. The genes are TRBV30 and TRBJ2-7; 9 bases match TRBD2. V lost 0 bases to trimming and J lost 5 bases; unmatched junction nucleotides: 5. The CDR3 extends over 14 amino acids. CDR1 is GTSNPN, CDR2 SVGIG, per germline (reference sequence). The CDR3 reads CAWSVVAGVHEQYF. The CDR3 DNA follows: TGTGCCTGGAGTGTAGTAGCGGGAGTCCACGAGCAGTACTTC. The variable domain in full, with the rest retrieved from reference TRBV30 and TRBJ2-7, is SQTIHQWPATLVQPVGSPLSLECTVEGTSNPNLYWYRQAAGRGLQLLFYSVGIGQISSEVPQNLSASRPQDRQFILSSKKLLLSDSGFYLCAWSVVAGVHEQYFGPGTRLTVT.

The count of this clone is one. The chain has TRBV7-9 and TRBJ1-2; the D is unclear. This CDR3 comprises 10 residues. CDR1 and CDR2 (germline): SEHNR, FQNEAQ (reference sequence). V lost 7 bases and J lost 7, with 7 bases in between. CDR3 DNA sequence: TGTGCCAGCAAGCTTACTGGCTACACCTTC. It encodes CASKLTGYTF.

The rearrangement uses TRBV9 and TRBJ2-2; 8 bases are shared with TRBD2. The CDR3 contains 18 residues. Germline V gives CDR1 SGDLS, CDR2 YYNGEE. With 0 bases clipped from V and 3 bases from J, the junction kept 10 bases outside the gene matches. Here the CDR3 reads CASSVEVSGMSDTGELFF. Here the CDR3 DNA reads TGTGCCAGCAGCGTAGAGGTTAGCGGGATGTCGGACACCGGGGAGCTGTTTTTT.

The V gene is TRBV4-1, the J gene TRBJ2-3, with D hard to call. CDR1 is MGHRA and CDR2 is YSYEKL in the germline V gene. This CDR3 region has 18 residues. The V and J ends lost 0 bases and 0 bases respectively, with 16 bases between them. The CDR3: CASSQDRTPGRSTDTQYF. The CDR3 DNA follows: TGCGCCAGCAGCCAAGATCGCACCCCAGGAAGGAGCACAGATACGCAGTATTTT.

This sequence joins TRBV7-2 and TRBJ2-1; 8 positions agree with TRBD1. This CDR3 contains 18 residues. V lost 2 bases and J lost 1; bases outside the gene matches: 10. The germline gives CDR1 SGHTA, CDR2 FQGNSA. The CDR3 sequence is CASSLTSGQGSSYNEQFF. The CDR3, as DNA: TGTGCCAGCAGCTTAACGAGCGGACAGGGCTCGTCCTACAATGAGCAGTTCTTC.

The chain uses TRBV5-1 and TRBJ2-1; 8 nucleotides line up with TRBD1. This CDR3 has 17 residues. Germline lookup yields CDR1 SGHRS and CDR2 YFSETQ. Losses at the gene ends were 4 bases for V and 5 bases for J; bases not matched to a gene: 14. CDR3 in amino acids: CASSITGGPILNNEQFF. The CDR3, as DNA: TGCGCCAGCAGCATTACAGGGGGACCCATACTTAACAATGAGCAGTTCTTC.

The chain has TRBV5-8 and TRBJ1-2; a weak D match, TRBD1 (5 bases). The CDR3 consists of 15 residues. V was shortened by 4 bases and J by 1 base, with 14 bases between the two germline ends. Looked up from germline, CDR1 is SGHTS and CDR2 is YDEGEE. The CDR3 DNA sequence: TGTGCCAGCAGCCCCCCCGTCGGGGGTAACTATGGCTACACCTTC. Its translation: CASSPPVGGNYGYTF.

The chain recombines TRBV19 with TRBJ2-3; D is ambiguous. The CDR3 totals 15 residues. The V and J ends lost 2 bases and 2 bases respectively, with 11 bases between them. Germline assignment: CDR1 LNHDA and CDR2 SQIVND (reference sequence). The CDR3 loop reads CASSITGGFTDTQYF. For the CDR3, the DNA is TGTGCCAGTAGTATAACCGGCGGCTTCACAGATACGCAGTATTTT. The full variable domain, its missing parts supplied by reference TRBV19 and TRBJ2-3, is DGGITQSPKYLFRKEGQNVTLSCEQNLNHDAMYWYRQDPGQGLRLIYYSQIVNDFQKGDIAEGYSVSREKKESFPLTVTSAQKNPTAFYLCASSITGGFTDTQYFGPGTRLTVL.

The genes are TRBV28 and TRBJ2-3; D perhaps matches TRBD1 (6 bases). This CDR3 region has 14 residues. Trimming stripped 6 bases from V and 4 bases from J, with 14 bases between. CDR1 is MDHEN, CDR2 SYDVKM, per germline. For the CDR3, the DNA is TGTGCCAGCAGCAAGAACGACAGGCCAGATACGCAGTATTTT. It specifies CASSKNDRPDTQYF. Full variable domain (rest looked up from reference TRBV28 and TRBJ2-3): DVKVTQSSRYLVKRTGEKVFLECVQDMDHENMFWYRQDPGLGLRLIYFSYDVKMKEKGDIPEGYSVSREKKERFSLILESASTNQTSMYLCASSKNDRPDTQYFGPGTRLTVL.

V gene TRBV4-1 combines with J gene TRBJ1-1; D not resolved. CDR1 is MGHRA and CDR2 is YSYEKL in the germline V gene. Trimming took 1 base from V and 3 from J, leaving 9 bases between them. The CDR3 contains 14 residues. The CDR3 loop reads CASSQAGLYTEAFF. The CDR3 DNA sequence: TGCGCCAGCAGCCAAGCGGGTCTATACACTGAAGCTTTCTTT.

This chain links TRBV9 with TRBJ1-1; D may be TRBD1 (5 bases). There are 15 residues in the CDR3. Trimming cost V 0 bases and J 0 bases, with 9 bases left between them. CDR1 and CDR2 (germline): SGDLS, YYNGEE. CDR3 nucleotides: TGTGCCAGCAGCGTAGAGGCAGGGTTGAACACTGAAGCTTTCTTT. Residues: CASSVEAGLNTEAFF.

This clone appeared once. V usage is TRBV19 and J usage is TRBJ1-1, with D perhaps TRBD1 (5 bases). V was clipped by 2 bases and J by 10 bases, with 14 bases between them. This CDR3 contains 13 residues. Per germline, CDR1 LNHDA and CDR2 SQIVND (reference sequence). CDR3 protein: CASSIRIQGTAFF. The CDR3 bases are TGTGCCAGTAGTATAAGAATCCAGGGCACAGCTTTCTTT.

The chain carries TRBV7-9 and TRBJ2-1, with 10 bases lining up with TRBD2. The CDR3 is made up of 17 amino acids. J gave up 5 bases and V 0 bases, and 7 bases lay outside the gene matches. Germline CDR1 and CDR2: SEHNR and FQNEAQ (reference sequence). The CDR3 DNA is TGTGCCAGCAGCTTAGCCATCGGACTAGCGGACGACAATGAGCAGTTCTTC. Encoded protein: CASSLAIGLADDNEQFF.

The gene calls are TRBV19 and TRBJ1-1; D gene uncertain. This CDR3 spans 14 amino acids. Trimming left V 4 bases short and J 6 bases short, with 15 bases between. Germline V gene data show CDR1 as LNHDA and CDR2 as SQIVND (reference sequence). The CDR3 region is CASSTGRGPAEAFF. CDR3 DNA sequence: TGTGCCAGTAGTACTGGGAGAGGTCCGGCTGAAGCTTTCTTT.

The CDR3 here is CASSLAAGRYGYTF. CDR3 DNA: TGTGCCAGCAGCTTAGCGGCAGGGAGGTATGGCTACACCTTC. The genes are TRBV7-9 and TRBJ1-2; D might be TRBD1 (5 bases). V was shortened by 0 bases and J by 5 bases, with 10 bases between the two germline ends. The germline CDR1 and CDR2 sequences are SEHNR and FQNEAQ (reference sequence). The CDR3 contains 14 residues.

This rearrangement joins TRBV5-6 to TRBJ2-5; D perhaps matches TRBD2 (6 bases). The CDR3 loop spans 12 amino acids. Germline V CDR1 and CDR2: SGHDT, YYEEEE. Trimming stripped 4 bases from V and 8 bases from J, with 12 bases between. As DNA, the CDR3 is TGTGCCAGCAGCCGAATGGGGGGAACCCAGTACTTC. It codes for CASSRMGGTQYF.

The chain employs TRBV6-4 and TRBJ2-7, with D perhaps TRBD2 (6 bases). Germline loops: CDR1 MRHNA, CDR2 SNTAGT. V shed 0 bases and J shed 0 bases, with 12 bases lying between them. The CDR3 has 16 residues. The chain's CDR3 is CASSDSREPPSYEQYF. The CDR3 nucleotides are TGTGCCAGCAGTGACTCCCGGGAGCCCCCCTCCTACGAGCAGTACTTC.

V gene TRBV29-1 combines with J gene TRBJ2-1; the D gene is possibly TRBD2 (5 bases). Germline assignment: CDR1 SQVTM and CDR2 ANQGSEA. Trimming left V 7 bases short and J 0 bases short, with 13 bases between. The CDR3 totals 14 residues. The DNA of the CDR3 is TGCAGCGGTACCCGGGATAGCTCCTACAATGAGCAGTTCTTC. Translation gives CSGTRDSSYNEQFF.

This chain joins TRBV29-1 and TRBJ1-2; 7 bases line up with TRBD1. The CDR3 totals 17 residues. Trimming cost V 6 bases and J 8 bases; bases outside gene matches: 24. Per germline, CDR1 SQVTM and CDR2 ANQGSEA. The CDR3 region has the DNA TGCAGCGTCCTTGAGAGGGCTTTGGGACAGAACAATAGGGGCTACACCTTC. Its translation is CSVLERALGQNNRGYTF.

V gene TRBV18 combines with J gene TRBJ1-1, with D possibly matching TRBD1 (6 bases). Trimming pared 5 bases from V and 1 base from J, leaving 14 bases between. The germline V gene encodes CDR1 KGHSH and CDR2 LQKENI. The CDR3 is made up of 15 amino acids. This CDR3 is CASSEPGHGNTEAFF. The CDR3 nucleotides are TGTGCCAGCTCAGAGCCGGGACACGGGAACACTGAAGCTTTCTTT.

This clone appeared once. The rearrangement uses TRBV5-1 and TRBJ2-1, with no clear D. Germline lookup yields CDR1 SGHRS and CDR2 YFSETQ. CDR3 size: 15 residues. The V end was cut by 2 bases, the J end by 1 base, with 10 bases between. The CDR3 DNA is TGCGCCAGCAGCTTCCCTTCCCTTTCCTACAATGAGCAGTTCTTC. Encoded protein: CASSFPSLSYNEQFF.

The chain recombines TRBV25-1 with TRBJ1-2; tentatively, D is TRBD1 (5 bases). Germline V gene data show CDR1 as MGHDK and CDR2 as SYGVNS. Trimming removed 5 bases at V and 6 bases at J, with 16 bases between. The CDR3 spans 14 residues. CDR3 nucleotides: TGTGCCAGCAGTTTGGGGCAGGGAACCCATGGCTACACCTTC. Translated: CASSLGQGTHGYTF.

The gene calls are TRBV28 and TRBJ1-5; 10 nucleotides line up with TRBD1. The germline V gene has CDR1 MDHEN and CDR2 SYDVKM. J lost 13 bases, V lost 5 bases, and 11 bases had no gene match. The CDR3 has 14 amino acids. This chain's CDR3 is CASSRAGQGTRQHF. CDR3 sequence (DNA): TGTGCCAGCAGTAGAGCGGGACAGGGGACTAGACAGCATTTT.

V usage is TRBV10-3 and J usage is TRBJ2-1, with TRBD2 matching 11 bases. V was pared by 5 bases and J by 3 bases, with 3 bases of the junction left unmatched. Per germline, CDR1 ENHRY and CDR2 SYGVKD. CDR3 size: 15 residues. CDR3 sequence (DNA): TGTGCCATCAGTACTACTAGCGGGAGCTACAATGAGCAGTTCTTC. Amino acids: CAISTTSGSYNEQFF.

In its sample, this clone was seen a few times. This CDR3 reads CASSRTRDSHQHF. CDR3 DNA sequence: TGTGCCAGCAGCCGGACCCGGGACAGCCACCAGCATTTT. The chain has TRBV14 and TRBJ1-5; 7 bases map to TRBD1. With 4 bases clipped from V and 12 bases from J, the junction kept 9 bases outside the gene matches. Germline assignment: CDR1 SGHDN and CDR2 FVKESK. The CDR3 contains 13 residues.

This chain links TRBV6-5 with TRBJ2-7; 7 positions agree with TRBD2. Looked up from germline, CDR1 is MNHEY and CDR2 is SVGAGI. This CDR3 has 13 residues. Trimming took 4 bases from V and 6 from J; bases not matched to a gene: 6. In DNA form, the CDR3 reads TGTGCCAGCAGTTTCCGGACGGGGGGCGAGCAGTACTTC. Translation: CASSFRTGGEQYF.